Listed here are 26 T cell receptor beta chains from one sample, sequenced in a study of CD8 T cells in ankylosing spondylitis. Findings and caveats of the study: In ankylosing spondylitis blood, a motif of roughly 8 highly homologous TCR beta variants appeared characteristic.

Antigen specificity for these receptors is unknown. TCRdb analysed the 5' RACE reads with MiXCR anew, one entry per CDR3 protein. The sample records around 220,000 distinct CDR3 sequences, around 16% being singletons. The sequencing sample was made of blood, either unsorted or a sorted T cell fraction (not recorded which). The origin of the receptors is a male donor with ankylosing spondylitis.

The CDR3 spells CASSGRDLSSYEQYF. CDR3 DNA sequence: TGTGCCAGCAGCGGCAGGGACCTAAGCTCCTACGAGCAGTACTTC. The chain recombines TRBV7-2 with TRBJ2-7; D might be TRBD1 or TRBD2, each matching 5 bases. The CDR3 consists of 15 residues. CDR1 is SGHTA, CDR2 FQGNSA, per germline. V was pared by 5 bases and J by 0 bases, with 14 bases between.

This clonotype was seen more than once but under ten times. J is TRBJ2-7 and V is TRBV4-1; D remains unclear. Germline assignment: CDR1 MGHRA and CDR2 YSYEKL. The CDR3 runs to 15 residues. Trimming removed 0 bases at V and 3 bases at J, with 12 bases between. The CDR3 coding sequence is TGCGCCAGCAGCCAAGATCCCGTCGAGAGCTACGAGCAGTACTTC. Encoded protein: CASSQDPVESYEQYF.

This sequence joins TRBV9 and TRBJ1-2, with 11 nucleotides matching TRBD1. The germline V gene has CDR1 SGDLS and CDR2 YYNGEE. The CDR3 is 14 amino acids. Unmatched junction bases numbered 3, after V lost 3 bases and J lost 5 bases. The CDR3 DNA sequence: TGTGCCAGCAGCGGCCGGGACAGGGGGTATGGCTACACCTTC. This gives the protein CASSGRDRGYGYTF.

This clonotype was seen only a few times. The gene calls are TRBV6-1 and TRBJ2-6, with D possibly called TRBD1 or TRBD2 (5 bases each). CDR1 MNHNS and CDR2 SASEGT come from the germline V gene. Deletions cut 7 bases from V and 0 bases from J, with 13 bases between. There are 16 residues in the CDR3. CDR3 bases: TGTGCCAGCACCCGGGACGGTGCCTCTGGGGCCAACGTCCTGACTTTC. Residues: CASTRDGASGANVLTF.

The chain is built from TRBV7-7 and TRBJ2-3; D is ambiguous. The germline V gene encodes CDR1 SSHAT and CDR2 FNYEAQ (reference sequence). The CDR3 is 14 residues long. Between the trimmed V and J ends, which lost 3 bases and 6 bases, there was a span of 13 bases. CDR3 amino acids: CASSLLGLRDTQYF. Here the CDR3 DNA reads TGTGCCAGCAGCTTGCTAGGGTTGAGGGATACGCAGTATTTT.

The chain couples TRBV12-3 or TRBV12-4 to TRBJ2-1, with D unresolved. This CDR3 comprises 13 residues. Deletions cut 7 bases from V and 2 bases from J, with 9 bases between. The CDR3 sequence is CASNQTPYNEQFF. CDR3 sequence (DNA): TGTGCCAGCAATCAGACGCCCTACAATGAGCAGTTCTTC.

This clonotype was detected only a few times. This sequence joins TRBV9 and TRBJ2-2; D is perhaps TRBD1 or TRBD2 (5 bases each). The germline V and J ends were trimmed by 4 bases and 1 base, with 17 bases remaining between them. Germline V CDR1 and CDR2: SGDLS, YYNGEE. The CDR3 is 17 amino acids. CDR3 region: CASSPYPGTVNTGELFF. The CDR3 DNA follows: TGTGCCAGCAGCCCCTACCCCGGGACGGTGAACACCGGGGAGCTGTTTTTT.

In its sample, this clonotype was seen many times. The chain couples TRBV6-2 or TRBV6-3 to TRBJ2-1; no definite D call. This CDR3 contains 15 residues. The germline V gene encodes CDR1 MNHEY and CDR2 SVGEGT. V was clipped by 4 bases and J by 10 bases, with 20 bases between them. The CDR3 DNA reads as TGTGCCAGCAGTTCCCTCGGTACGGCTGAAGAGGAGCAGTTCTTC. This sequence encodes CASSSLGTAEEEQFF.

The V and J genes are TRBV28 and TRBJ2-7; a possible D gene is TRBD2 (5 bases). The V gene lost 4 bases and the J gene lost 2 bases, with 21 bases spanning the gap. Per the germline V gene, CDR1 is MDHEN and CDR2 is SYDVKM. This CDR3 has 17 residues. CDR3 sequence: CASSSSRRLHFTYEQYF. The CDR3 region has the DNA TGTGCCAGCAGTTCCTCGAGGAGGCTACACTTTACCTACGAGCAGTACTTC. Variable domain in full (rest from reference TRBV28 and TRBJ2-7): DVKVTQSSRYLVKRTGEKVFLECVQDMDHENMFWYRQDPGLGLRLIYFSYDVKMKEKGDIPEGYSVSREKKERFSLILESASTNQTSMYLCASSSSRRLHFTYEQYFGPGTRLTVT.

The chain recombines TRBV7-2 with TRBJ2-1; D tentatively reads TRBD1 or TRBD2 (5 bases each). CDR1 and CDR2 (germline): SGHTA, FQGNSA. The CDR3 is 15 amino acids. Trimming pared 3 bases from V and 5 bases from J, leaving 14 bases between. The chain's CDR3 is CASSLLRDGHNEQFF. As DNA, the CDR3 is TGTGCCAGCAGCTTGCTCCGGGACGGACACAATGAGCAGTTCTTC.

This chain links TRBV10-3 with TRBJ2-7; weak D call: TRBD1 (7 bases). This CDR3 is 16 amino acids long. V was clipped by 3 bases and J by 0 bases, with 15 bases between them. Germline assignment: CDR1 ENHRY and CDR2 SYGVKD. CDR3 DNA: TGTGCCATCAGTGATGCAGGGGGGATGCTCTCCTACGAGCAGTACTTC. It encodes CAISDAGGMLSYEQYF.

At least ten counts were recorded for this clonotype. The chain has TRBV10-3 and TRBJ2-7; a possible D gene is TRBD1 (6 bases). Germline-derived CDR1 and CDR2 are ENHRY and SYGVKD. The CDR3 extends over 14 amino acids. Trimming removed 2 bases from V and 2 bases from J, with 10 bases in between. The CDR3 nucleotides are TGTGCCATCAGTGAGCCAGGGGAAGCCTACGAGCAGTACTTC. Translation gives CAISEPGEAYEQYF.

The CDR3 region has the DNA TGTGCCAGCAGCCCACGCACTAGCGGGAGGACGAACGAGCAGTACTTC. Protein product: CASSPRTSGRTNEQYF. The chain uses TRBV7-9 and TRBJ2-7; 12 bases fit TRBD2. The junction had 10 bases not matched to a gene; V was cut back by 5 bases and J by 5 bases. There are 16 residues in the CDR3. The germline CDR1 and CDR2 sequences are SEHNR and FQNEAQ (reference sequence).

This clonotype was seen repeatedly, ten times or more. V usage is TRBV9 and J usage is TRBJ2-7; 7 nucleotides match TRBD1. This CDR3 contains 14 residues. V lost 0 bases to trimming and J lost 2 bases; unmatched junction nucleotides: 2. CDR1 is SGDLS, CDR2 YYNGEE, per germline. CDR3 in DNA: TGTGCCAGCAGCGTAGGTGGGACAGCCTACGAGCAGTACTTC. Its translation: CASSVGGTAYEQYF.

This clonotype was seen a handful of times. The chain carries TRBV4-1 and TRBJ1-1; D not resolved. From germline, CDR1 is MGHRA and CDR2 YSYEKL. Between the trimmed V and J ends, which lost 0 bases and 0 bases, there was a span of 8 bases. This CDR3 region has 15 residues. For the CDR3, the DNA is TGCGCCAGCAGCCAAGAGGCACGTATGAACACTGAAGCTTTCTTT. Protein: CASSQEARMNTEAFF.

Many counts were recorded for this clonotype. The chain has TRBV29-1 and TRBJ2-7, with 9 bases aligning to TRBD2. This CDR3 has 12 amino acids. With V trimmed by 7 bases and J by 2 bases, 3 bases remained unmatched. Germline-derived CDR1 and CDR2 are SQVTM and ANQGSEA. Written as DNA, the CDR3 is TGCAGCGGGCGGGAGGGAACCTACGAGCAGTACTTC. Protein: CSGREGTYEQYF.

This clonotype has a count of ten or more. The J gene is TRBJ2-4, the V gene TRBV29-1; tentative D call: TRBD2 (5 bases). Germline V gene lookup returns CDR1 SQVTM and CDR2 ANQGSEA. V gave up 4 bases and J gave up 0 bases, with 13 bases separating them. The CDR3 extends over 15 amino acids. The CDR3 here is CSVAELGIAKNIQYF. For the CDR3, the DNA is TGCAGCGTTGCTGAACTCGGGATAGCCAAAAACATTCAGTACTTC.

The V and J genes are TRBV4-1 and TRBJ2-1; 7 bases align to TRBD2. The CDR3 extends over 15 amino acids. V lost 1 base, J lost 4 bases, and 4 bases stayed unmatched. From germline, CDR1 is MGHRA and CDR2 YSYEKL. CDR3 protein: CASSQAVGGYNEQFF. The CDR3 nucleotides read TGCGCCAGCAGCCAAGCGGTGGGGGGGTACAATGAGCAGTTCTTC.

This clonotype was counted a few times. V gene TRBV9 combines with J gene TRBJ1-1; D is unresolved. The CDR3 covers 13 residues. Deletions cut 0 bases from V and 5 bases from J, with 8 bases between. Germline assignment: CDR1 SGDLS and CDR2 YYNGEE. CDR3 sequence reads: CASSVGVVTEAFF. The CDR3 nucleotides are TGTGCCAGCAGCGTAGGTGTGGTGACTGAAGCTTTCTTT.

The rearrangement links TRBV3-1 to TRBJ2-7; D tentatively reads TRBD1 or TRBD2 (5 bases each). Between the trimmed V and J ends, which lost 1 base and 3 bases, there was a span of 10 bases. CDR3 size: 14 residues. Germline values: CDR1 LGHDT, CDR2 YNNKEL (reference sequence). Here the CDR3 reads CASSQAWGIYEQYF. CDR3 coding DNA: TGTGCCAGCAGCCAAGCGTGGGGGATCTACGAGCAGTACTTC.

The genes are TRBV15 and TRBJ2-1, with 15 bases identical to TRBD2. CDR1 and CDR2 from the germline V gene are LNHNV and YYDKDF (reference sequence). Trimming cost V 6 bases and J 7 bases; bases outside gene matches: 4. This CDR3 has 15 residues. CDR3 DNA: TGTGCCACCAGGAGGACTAGCGGGAGGGGGAATGAGCAGTTCTTC. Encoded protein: CATRRTSGRGNEQFF.

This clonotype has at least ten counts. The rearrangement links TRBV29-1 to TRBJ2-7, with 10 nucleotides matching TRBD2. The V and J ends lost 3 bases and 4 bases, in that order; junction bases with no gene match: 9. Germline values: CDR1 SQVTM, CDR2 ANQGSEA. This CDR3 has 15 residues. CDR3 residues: CSVESSSGSGYEQYF. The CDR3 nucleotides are TGCAGCGTTGAGAGCTCTAGCGGGAGCGGGTACGAGCAGTACTTC.

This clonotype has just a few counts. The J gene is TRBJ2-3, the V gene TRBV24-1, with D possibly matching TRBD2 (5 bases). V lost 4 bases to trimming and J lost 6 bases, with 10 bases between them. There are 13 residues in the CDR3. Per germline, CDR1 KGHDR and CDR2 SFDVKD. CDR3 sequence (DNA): TGTGCCACCAGTGACCTGACGGGGGATACGCAGTATTTT. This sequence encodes CATSDLTGDTQYF.

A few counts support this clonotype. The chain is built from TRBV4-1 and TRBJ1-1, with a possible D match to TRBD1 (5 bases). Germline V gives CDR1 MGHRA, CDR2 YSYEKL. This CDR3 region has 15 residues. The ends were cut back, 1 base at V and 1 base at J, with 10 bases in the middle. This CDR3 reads CASSQAPGTNTEAFF. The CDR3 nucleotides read TGCGCCAGCAGCCAAGCCCCAGGGACGAACACTGAAGCTTTCTTT.

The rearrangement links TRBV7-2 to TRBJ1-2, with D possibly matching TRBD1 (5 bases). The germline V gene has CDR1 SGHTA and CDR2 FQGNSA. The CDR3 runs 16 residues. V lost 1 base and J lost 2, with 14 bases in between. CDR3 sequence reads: CASSLDRGMENYGYTF. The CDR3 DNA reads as TGTGCCAGCAGCTTAGACCGGGGCATGGAAAACTATGGCTACACCTTC. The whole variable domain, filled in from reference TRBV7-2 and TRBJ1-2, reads GAGVSQSPSNKVTEKGKDVELRCDPISGHTALYWYRQSLGQGLEFLIYFQGNSAPDKSGLPSDRFSAERTGGSVSTLTIQRTQQEDSAVYLCASSLDRGMENYGYTFGSGTRLTVV.

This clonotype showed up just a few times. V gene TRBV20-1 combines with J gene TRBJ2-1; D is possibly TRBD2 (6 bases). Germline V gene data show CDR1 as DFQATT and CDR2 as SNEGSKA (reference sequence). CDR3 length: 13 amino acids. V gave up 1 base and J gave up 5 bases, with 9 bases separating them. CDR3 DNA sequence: TGCAGTGCTAGAGTCTGGGGGGACAATGAGCAGTTCTTC. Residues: CSARVWGDNEQFF.